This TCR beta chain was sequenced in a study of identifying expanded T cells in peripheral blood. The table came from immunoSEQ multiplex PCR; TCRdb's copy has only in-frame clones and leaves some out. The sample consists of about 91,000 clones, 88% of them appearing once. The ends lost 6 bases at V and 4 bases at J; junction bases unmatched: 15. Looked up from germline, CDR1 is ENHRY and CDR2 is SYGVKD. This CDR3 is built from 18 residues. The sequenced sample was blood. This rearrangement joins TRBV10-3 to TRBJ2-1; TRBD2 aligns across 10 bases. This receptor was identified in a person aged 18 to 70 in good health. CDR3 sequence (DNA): TGTGCCATCAGGGGGGAGAGATTAGCGGGAGGCCGTTACAATGAGCAGTTCTTC. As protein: CAIRGERLAGGRYNEQFF.